This T cell receptor (beta chain) emerged from a study of blood T cell repertoires in COVID-19 (dated by TCRdb to about 2020). In terms of the full investigation: The collaborator samples originated in the United States, Italy and Spain and spanned the acute and convalescent phases of COVID-19. HLA class I and class II types, where available, came from metadata supplied by the sample provider rather than from assay-based typing. The material from the prospective study consisted of cDNA or gDNA derived from T cells, B-cell-depleted T cells, or PBMCs. Samples came from the ongoing ImmuneRACE study (first 160 participants) plus 1,254 subjects from 6 global collaborators. The repertoires were made available in a free public database intended to serve as a resource for research on the immune response to SARS-CoV-2. Nearly every sample came with metadata listing a de-identified subject ID, COVID-19 status, age in years and sex. The dataset comprised deeply sampled blood TCRbeta repertoires from subjects exposed to, actively infected with, or recovered from COVID-19.

The paper as a whole reports these results and caveats: Clinical and demographic metadata were provided uncurated, with the amount varying by source and participant.

Of note for this clone: Its antigen has not been determined. The sample holds no much larger clone one base away, and base qualities are not on file.

TCRbeta CDR3 regions were amplified from genomic DNA by means of the immunoSEQ Assay, a bias-controlled multiplex PCR. Per the authors' processing: Within the assay, amplification of reference gene primers was used to estimate how many nucleated cells each sample contained. To quantify the absolute abundance of each unique TCRbeta CDR3 rearrangement, sequence reads were collapsed and filtered. For each sample, productive Simpson clonality was calculated as the square root of Simpson's diversity index across productive rearrangements. TCRdb retrieved this table from immuneACCESS and kept in-frame rearrangements only. Not all clones are present; in checked studies, unresolved V genes account for under half, and no reason is known for the remainder. For V, J and clone size, that table is used; D and trimming come from the DNA. Counted in this sample were more than 150,000 clones; 84% of them appeared once. The ten largest clones add up to about an eighth of the sample.

CDR1 LNHDA and CDR2 SQIVND are derived from the germline V gene (reference sequence). The CDR3 runs 12 residues from the cysteine to the phenylalanine. The retained sequence is limited to the CDR3, 36 bases, with the frame set at the first base. The germline ends are 11 bases apart after V is trimmed by 10 bases and J by 4 bases. Whole blood was collected in K2EDTA tubes by collaborating institutions according to the institutions' own protocols. For TCRbeta analysis, collaborators shipped samples as frozen whole blood, isolated PBMCs, or DNA extracted from either of those sample types. Specimen: peripheral blood. This TCR derives from a man under 40 with active or convalescent COVID-19. The chain uses TRBV19 and TRBJ1-5; the D segment could be TRBD1, given 5 matching bases. The CDR3 sequence is CATKRGNQPQHF. The DNA reads TGTGCCACTAAACGGGGGAATCAGCCCCAGCATTTT.